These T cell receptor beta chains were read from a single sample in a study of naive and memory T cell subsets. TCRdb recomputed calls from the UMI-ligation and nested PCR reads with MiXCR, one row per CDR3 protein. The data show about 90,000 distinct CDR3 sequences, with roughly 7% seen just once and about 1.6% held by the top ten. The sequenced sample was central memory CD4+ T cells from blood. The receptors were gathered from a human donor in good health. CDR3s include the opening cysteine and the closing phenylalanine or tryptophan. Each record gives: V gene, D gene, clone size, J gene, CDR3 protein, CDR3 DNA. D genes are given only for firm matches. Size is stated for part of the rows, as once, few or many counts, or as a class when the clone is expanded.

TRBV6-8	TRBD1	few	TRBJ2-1	CASSYSKGQGCYEQFF	TGTGCCAGCAGTTACTCGAAGGGACAGGGTTGCTATGAGCAGTTCTTC
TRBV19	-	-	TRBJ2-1	CASSIETGISYSYNEQFF	TGTGCCAGTAGTATTGAGACAGGTATCAGTTACTCCTACAATGAGCAGTTCTTC
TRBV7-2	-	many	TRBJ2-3	CASSQLGDTQYF	TGTGCCAGCAGTCAATTGGGAGATACGCAGTATTTT
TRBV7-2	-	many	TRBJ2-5	CASSAPPLGETQYF	TGTGCCAGCAGCGCCCCCCCACTAGGAGAGACCCAGTACTTC
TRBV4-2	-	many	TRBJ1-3	CASSVRTGSSGNTIYF	TGTGCCAGCAGCGTTCGGACTGGGAGCTCTGGAAACACCATATATTTT
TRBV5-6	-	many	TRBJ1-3	CASSLYRARDSGNTIYF	TGTGCCAGCAGCCTTTACAGGGCCCGAGACTCTGGAAACACCATATATTTT
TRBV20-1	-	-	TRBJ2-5	CSARAGLGDGTQYF	TGCAGTGCTAGAGCTGGCCTAGGTGACGGGACCCAGTACTTC
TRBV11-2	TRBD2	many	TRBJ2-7	CASSSGLAGVEEQYF	TGTGCCAGCAGCTCGGGACTAGCGGGAGTGGAGGAGCAGTACTTC
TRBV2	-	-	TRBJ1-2	CASGPGVGGYTF	TGTGCCAGCGGACCAGGAGTCGGGGGCTACACCTTC
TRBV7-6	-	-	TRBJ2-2	CASSPRHSGELFF	TGTGCCAGCAGCCCCCGACATTCCGGGGAGCTGTTTTTT
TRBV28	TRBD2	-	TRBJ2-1	CASIGLGLAGGEQFF	TGTGCCAGCATAGGTCTTGGTTTAGCGGGTGGCGAGCAGTTCTTC
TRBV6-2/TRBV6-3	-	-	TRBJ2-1	CASSPDSLGHEQFF	TGTGCCAGCAGCCCGGATAGTCTTGGGCATGAGCAGTTCTTC
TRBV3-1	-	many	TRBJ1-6	CASSQGQSNSPLHF	TGTGCCAGCAGCCAAGGACAGAGTAATTCACCCCTCCACTTT
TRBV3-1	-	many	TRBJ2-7	CASSQGGGNRYEQYF	TGTGCCAGCAGCCAAGGAGGGGGTAATCGCTACGAGCAGTACTTC
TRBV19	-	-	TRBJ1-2	CASIPEQGYGYTF	TGTGCCAGTATACCCGAGCAGGGCTATGGCTACACCTTC
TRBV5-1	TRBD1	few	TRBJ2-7	CASSLGGTGPYEQYF	TGCGCCAGCAGCTTGGGGGGGACAGGGCCCTACGAGCAGTACTTC
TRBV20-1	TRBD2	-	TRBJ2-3	CSLTGGGTDTQYF	TGCTCATTAACGGGGGGTGGCACAGATACGCAGTATTTT
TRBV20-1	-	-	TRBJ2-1	CSARVRHIYNEQFF	TGCAGTGCTAGAGTAAGACATATTTACAATGAGCAGTTCTTC
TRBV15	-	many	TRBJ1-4	CATSRDETGHREKLFF	TGTGCCACCAGCAGAGATGAAACGGGTCATCGCGAAAAACTGTTTTTT
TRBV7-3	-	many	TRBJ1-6	CASSPTTSGSPLHF	TGTGCCAGCAGCCCGACCACCTCTGGTTCACCCCTCCACTTT
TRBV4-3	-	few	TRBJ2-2	CASSLDTNTGELFF	TGCGCCAGCAGCCTCGACACGAACACCGGGGAGCTGTTTTTT
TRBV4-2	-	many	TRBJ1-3	CASSQEPLPSGNTIYF	TGTGCCAGCAGCCAAGAACCGCTTCCTTCTGGAAACACCATATATTTT
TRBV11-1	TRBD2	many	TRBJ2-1	CASSRTSLYNEQFF	TGTGCCAGCAGCCGGACTAGCCTATACAATGAGCAGTTCTTC
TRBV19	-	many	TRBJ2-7	CASSTGGTANEQYF	TGTGCCAGTAGCACAGGAGGGACAGCAAACGAGCAGTACTTC
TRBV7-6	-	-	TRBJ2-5	CASKARQPKETQYF	TGTGCCAGCAAAGCGAGACAGCCAAAAGAGACCCAGTACTTC
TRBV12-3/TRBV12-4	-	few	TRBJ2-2	CASSFQGGANTGELFF	TGTGCCAGCAGTTTTCAGGGTGGGGCGAACACCGGGGAGCTGTTTTTT